This T cell receptor beta chain was documented in a study of identical twins. Overall study results and limits: Insertions were fewer in abundant cord blood beta clonotypes, whereas memory repertoires showed none of this pattern.

Only healthy Caucasians were enrolled as donors. TCRdb recomputed calls from the 5' RACE reads with MiXCR, one row per CDR3 protein. The sample holds 270,000 or so distinct CDR3 sequences, around 8.8% seen once. This clonotype was detected a few times. Antigen: not known. This CDR3 has 13 amino acids. Trimming removed 5 bases from V and 3 bases from J, with 14 bases in between. The germline V gene encodes CDR1 DFQATT and CDR2 SNEGSKA (reference sequence). These same records also appear under a second study, on yellow fever vaccine responses in identical twins.

The sequenced sample consisted of CD8+ T cells sorted from blood. This TCR was sampled from a woman between 18 and 29 years old in good health. The chain combines TRBV20-1 with TRBJ2-7; the D is unclear. CDR3 in amino acids: CSAPRGWVYEQYF. The CDR3 bases are TGCAGTGCTCCAAGAGGTTGGGTCTACGAGCAGTACTTC.